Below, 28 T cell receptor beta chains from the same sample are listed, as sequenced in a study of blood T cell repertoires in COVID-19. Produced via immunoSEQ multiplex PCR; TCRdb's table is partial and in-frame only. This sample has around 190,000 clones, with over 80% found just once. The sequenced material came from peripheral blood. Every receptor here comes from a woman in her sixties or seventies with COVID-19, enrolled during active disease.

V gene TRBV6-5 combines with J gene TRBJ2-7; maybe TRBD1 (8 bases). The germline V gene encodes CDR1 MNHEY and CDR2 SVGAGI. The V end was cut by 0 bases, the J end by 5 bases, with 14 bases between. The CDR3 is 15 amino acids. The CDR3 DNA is TGTGCCAGCAGTTACTCTGGACAGGGAGGGAACGAGCAGTACTTC. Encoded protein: CASSYSGQGGNEQYF.

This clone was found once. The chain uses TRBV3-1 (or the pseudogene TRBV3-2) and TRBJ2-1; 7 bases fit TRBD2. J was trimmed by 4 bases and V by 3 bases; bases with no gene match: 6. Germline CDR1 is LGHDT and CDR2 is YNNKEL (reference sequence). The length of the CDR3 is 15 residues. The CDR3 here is CASSQGLAAYNEQFF. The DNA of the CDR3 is TGTGCCAGCAGCCAGGGGCTAGCGGCGTACAATGAGCAGTTCTTC.

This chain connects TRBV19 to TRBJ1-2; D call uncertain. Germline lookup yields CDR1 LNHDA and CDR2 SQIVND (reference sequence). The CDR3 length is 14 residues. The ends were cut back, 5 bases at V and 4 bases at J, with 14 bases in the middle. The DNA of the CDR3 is TGTGCCAGTAGTCCAGGATCGCTTCCCTATGGCTACACCTTC. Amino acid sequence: CASSPGSLPYGYTF.

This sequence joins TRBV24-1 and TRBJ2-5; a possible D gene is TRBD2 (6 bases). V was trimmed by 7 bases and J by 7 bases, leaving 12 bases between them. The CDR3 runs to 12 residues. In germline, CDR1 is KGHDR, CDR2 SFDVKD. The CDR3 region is CATRELGGTQYF. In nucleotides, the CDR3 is TGTGCCACCAGAGAGCTGGGGGGGACCCAGTACTTC.

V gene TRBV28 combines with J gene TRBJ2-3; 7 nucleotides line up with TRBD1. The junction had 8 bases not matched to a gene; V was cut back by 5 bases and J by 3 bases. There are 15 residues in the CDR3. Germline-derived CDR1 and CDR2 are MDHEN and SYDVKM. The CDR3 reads CASSNRGLGTDTQYF. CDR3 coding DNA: TGTGCCAGCAGTAATAGGGGGCTCGGGACAGATACGCAGTATTTT.

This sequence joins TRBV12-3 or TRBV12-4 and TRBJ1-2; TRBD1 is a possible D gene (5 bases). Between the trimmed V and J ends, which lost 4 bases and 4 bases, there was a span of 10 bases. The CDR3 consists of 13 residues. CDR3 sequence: CASSSDSLYGYTF. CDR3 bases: TGTGCCAGCAGTTCAGACAGTCTCTATGGCTACACCTTC.

CDR3 nucleotides: TGTGCCAGCAGCCAAGTATCCGGGTCGGGAAACACCATATATTTT. Amino acid sequence: CASSQVSGSGNTIYF. The rearrangement links TRBV3-1 (or the pseudogene TRBV3-2) to TRBJ1-3; D remains ambiguous. The germline V gene has CDR1 LGHDT and CDR2 YNNKEL (reference sequence). The CDR3 length is 15 residues. The germline V and J ends were trimmed by 1 base and 4 bases, with 11 bases remaining between them.

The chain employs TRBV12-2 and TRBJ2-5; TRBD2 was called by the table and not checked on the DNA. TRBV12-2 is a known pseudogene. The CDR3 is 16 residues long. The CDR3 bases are TGTGCAAGTCGCTTAGAGATCCGTGTCGGCCAAGAGACCCAGTACTTC. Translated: CASRLEIRVGQETQYF.

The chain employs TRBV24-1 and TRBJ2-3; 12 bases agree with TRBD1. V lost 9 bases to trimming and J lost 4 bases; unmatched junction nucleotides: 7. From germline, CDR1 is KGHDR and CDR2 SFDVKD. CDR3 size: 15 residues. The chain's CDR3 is CATGTGGAPPDTQYF. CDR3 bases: TGTGCCACCGGGACAGGGGGCGCTCCACCAGATACGCAGTATTTT.

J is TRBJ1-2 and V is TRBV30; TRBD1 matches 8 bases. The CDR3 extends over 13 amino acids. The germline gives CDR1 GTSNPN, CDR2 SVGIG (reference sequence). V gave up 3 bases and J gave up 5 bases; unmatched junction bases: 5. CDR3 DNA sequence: TGTGCCTGGAGGTGGGGACAGGTTTATGGCTACACCTTC. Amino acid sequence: CAWRWGQVYGYTF.

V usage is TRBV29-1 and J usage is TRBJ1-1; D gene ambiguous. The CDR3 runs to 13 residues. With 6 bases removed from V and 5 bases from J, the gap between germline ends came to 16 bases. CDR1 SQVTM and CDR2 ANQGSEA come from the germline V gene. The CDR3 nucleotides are TGCAGCGTCGCCGAACCGACTGGGACTGAAGCTTTCTTT. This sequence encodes CSVAEPTGTEAFF.

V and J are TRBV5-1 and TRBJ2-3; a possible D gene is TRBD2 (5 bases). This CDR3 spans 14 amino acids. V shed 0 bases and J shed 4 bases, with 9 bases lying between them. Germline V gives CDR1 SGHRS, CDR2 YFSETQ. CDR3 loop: CASSLDARADTQYF. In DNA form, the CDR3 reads TGCGCCAGCAGCTTGGATGCGAGGGCAGATACGCAGTATTTT.

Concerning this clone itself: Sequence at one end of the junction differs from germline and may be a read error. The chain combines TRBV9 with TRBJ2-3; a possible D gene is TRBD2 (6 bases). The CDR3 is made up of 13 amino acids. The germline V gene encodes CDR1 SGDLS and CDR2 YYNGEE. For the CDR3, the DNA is TGTGCCAGCAGCGGAGGCCAGGGAGGCTATAGGGATTTT. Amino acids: CASSGGQGGYRDF.

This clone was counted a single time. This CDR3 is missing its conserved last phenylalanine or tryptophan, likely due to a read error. CDR3 nucleotides: TGTGCCAGTAGTCAGTCGGGGGGTGATCAGCCCCAGCATCTT. This codes for CASSQSGGDQPQHL. The gene calls are TRBV19 and TRBJ1-5, with D maybe TRBD1 (5 bases). V gave up 5 bases and J gave up 5 bases, with 13 bases separating them. Looked up from germline, CDR1 is LNHDA and CDR2 is SQIVND (reference sequence). CDR3 length: 14 amino acids.

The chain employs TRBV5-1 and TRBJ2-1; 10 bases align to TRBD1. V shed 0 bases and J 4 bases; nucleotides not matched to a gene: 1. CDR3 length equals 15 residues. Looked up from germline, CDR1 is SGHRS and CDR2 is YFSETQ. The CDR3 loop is CASSLGQGAYNEQFF. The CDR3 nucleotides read TGCGCCAGCAGCTTGGGACAGGGGGCATACAATGAGCAGTTCTTC.

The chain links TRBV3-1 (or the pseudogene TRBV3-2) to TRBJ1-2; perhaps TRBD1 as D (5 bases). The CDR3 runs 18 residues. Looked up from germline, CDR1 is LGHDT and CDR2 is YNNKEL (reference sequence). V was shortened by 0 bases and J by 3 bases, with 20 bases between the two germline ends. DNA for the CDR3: TGTGCCAGCAGCCAAGATTGGCAGGGTTTTATTTCAGACTATGGCTACACCTTC. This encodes CASSQDWQGFISDYGYTF.

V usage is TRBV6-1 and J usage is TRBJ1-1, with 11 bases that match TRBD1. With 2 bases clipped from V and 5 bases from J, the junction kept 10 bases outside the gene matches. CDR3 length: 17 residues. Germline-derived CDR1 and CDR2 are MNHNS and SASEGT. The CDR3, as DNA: TGTGCCAGCAGTGAAAGGACAGGGGGCGTCGCGGGGACTGAAGCTTTCTTT. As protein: CASSERTGGVAGTEAFF.

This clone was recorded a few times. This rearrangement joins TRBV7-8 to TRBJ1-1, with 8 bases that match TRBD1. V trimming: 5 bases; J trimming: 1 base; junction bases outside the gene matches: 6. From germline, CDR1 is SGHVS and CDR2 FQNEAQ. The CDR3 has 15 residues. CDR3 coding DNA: TGTGCCAGCAGCCCGGACAGGGTAGGGAACACTGAAGCTTTCTTT. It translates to CASSPDRVGNTEAFF.

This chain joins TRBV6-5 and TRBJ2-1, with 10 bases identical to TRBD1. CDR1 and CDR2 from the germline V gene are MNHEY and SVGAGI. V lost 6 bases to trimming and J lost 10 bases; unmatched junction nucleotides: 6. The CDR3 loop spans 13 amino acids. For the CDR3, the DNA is TGTGCCAGCAGCCCGGGACAGGGGAGGGAGCAGTTCTTC. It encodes CASSPGQGREQFF.

CDR3 residues: CASSQGWQGRETQYF. The CDR3 bases are TGTGCCAGCAGCCAAGGGTGGCAGGGGCGAGAGACCCAGTACTTC. The chain uses TRBV4-2 and TRBJ2-5; a possible D gene is TRBD1 (6 bases). V lost 1 base and J lost 4, with 13 bases in between. Germline V lookup: CDR1 LGHNA, CDR2 YNFKEQ. The CDR3 is 15 residues long.

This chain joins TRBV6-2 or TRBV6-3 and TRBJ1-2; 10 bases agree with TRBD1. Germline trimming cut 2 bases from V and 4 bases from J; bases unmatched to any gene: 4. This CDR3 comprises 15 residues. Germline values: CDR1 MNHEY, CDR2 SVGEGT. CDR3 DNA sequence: TGTGCCAGCAGTTACACCGGGACAGGGGCCTATGGCTACACCTTC. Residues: CASSYTGTGAYGYTF.

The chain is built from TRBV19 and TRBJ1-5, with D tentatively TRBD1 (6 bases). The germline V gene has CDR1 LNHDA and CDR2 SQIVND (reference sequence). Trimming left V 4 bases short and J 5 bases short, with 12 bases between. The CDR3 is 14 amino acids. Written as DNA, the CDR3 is TGTGCCAGTAGTACTCAGGGGACCCATCAGCCCCAGCATTTT. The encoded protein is CASSTQGTHQPQHF.

CDR3 loop: CASSRQGTSNQPQHF. CDR3 bases: TGTGCCAGCAGTCGACAGGGAACCAGCAATCAGCCCCAGCATTTT. This chain connects TRBV6-5 to TRBJ1-5; TRBD1 matches 7 bases. Germline V CDR1 and CDR2: MNHEY, SVGAGI. The CDR3 totals 15 residues. V trimming: 5 bases; J trimming: 1 base; junction bases outside the gene matches: 5.

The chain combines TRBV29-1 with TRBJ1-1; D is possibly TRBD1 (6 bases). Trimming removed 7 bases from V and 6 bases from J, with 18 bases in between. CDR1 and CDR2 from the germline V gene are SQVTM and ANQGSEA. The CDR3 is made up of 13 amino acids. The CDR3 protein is CSAGGTGRAEAFF. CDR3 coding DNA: TGCAGCGCTGGGGGCACAGGGAGGGCTGAAGCTTTCTTT.

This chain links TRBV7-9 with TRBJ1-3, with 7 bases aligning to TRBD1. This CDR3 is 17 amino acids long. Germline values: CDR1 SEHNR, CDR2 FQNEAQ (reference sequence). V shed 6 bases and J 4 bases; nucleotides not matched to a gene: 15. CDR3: CASSPDRALSRGNTIYF. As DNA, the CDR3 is TGTGCCAGCAGTCCCGACAGGGCCCTTTCTCGGGGAAACACCATATATTTT.

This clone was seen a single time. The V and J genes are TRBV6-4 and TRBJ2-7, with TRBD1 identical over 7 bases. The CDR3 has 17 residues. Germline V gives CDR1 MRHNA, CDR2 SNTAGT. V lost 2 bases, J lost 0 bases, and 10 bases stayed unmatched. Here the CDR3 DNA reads TGTGCCAGCAGTGACCCCTACAGGGGTTCCAGCTCCTACGAGCAGTACGTC. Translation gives CASSDPYRGSSSYEQYV.

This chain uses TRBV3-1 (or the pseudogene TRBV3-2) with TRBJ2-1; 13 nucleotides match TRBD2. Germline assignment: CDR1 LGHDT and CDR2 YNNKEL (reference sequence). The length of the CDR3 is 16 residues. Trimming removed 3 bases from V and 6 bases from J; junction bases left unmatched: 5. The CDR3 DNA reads TGTGCCAGCAGCCAGGGACGACTAGCGGGAGGCAATGAGCAGTTCTTC. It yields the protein CASSQGRLAGGNEQFF.

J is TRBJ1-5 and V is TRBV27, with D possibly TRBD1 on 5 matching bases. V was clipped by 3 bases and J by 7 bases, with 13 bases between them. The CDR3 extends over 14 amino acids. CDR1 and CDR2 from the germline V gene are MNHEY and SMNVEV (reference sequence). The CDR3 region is CASSLLGQSQPQHF. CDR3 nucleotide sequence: TGTGCCAGCAGTTTGTTGGGGCAGTCCCAGCCCCAGCATTTT.